Listed below are T cell receptor beta chains from one sample, sequenced in a study of T cells after yellow fever vaccination. TCRdb analysed the 5' RACE reads with MiXCR anew, one entry per CDR3 protein. Among 400,000 to 650,000 distinct CDR3 sequences listed, around a fifth were seen once. The sample was PBMCs, taken more than 20 days after the first yellow fever vaccination. Receptors originate from a man in his late teens or twenties who received the YFV17D yellow fever vaccine. CDR3s include the opening cysteine and the closing phenylalanine or tryptophan.

v_call	cdr3_aa
TRBV7-9	CASSLVASNHNEQFF
TRBV5-1	CASSKDGNNSPLHF
TRBV29-1	CSVRTASTDTQYF
TRBV24-1	CATSDPIQGWETQYF
TRBV20-1	CSASVRQSWTDTQYF
TRBV7-9	CASSFGGQGKTDTQYF
TRBV29-1	CSVSGNTEAFF
TRBV6-5	CASSSRGYPYEQYF
TRBV4-1	CASSQVIREEQYF
TRBV6-2/TRBV6-3	CASSPRLVQPQHF
TRBV7-9	CASSPGTGSSYNEQFF
TRBV5-1	CASSLYGSNTEAFF
TRBV12-3/TRBV12-4	CASTIRDPEVREQFF
TRBV6-1	CASSDHRGDQPQHF
TRBV12-3/TRBV12-4	CASTLGGGGDEKLFF
TRBV20-1	CSASGGTKTQYF
TRBV9	CASGRGLDTQPQHF
TRBV7-8	CASSLDGSRTTNEKLFF
TRBV12-3/TRBV12-4	CASSFHGPYEQYF
TRBV7-7	CASSFLPGPTVVGELFF
TRBV5-1	CASSPQTTGELFF
TRBV20-1	CSASLQAEQPQHF
TRBV4-3	CASSQDYRTSGGRNEQFF
TRBV10-2	CASSEWGPIQYF
TRBV7-3	CASSPGTGQDEQFF
TRBV7-6	CASSPEARSTDTQYF
TRBV12-3/TRBV12-4	CASSFPTTHPQYF
TRBV7-8	CASGSRGGATRNTEAFF
TRBV6-5	CASSYALGARKETQYF
TRBV10-3	CAISDSGDDIRGYTF
TRBV13	CASSLGHLSNQPQHF
TRBV4-1	CASSQATGGRVYGYTF
TRBV5-1	CASSLDRGGTEAFF
TRBV6-2/TRBV6-3	CASSLFLRQPQHF
TRBV4-3	CASSQVLSYEQYF
TRBV7-8	CASSTGPTPGGELFF
TRBV29-1	CSVESRSQETQYF
TRBV7-2	CASSRGTGYQGETQYF
TRBV10-1	CASSEGGTDTDTQYF
TRBV6-2/TRBV6-3	CASSYPGQGNYGYTF
TRBV11-1	CASSLTRLAGEHTGELFF
TRBV6-1	CASTLGDAYNSPLHF
TRBV7-2	CASSFPGPEGGYGYTF
TRBV25-1	CASSGLPGATQYF
TRBV5-1	CASSWKGQDVEQYF
TRBV27	CASSLSNDRGQTNEKLFF
TRBV29-1	CSGLGGADEAFF
TRBV4-1	CASSQVHHRSTNEKLFF
TRBV12-3/TRBV12-4	CASSTLGPDTQYF
TRBV28	CASSSQRDSQGETQYF
TRBV12-3/TRBV12-4	CASREYSEAFF
TRBV5-1	CASSLNSGELFF
TRBV5-4	CASSLLAGVSDTGELFF
TRBV20-1	CSARGGARGADTQYF
TRBV10-3	CAISEWGSMSTDTQYF
TRBV19	CASSIRGPGIETQYF
TRBV7-3	CASSPRLAGYNEQFF